The next 11 T cell receptor beta chains were all read from a single sample in a study of T-cell memory formation after mild COVID-19. TCRdb reprocessed the 5' RACE reads with MiXCR, giving one entry per CDR3 protein. The sample lists 450,000 or so distinct CDR3 sequences, approximately 23% occurring once. Specimen: PBMCs or a T cell subset sorted from them (not recorded which). These receptors all come from an adult woman who had mild COVID-19 (a few samples of this study predate the infection). Cell type and time point are not known.

The chain uses TRBV7-9 and TRBJ1-5; possible D gene TRBD1, 6 bases. The CDR3 sequence is 17 residues long. Germline assignment: CDR1 SEHNR and CDR2 FQNEAQ (reference sequence). The V and J ends lost 4 bases and 1 base respectively, with 17 bases between them. The CDR3 DNA reads as TGTGCCAGCAGCTCCTCAGGGGCCGTTTTGAGCAATCAGCCCCAGCATTTT. Amino acids: CASSSSGAVLSNQPQHF.

The rearrangement links TRBV5-1 to TRBJ2-3, with unresolved D. Deletions cut 6 bases from V and 6 bases from J, with 20 bases between. The CDR3 is made up of 15 amino acids. Germline CDR1 SGHRS, CDR2 YFSETQ. CDR3 coding DNA: TGCGCCAGCAAGGTTTCACCGACGAATGGGGATACGCAGTATTTT. Residues: CASKVSPTNGDTQYF.

CDR3 DNA sequence: TGTGCCAGCGGGATTGGGAGAAATCAAGGTTCACCCCTCCACTTT. It encodes CASGIGRNQGSPLHF. This chain uses TRBV9 with TRBJ1-6, with D uncertain. V was trimmed by 7 bases and J by 9 bases, leaving 20 bases between them. The germline gives CDR1 SGDLS, CDR2 YYNGEE. This CDR3 is 15 amino acids long.

The chain combines TRBV7-2 with TRBJ1-4, with 8 bases fitting TRBD1. CDR1 and CDR2 (germline): SGHTA, FQGNSA. The CDR3 runs to 17 residues. V lost 4 bases to trimming and J lost 0 bases; unmatched junction nucleotides: 7. CDR3 region: CASSSAYRGATNEKLFF. As DNA, the CDR3 is TGTGCCAGCAGCTCGGCCTACAGGGGGGCAACTAATGAAAAACTGTTTTTT.

In its sample, this clonotype was seen a few times. The CDR3 sequence: CASSLRGLTYEQYF. DNA of the CDR3: TGTGCCAGCAGCCTAAGGGGGCTCACCTACGAGCAGTACTTC. The chain employs TRBV14 and TRBJ2-7; TRBD1 matches at 7 bases. V lost 4 bases, J lost 2 bases, and 5 bases stayed unmatched. Per germline, CDR1 SGHDN and CDR2 FVKESK. The CDR3 is made up of 14 amino acids.

This clonotype was counted ten times or more. The genes are TRBV5-1 and TRBJ2-5; maybe TRBD2 (7 bases). Per the germline V gene, CDR1 is SGHRS and CDR2 is YFSETQ. This CDR3 has 15 residues. Trimming removed 3 bases from V and 0 bases from J, with 12 bases in between. This chain's CDR3 is CASSSSGGYQETQYF. DNA of the CDR3: TGCGCCAGCAGCTCTTCGGGGGGCTACCAAGAGACCCAGTACTTC. Variable domain in full (rest from reference TRBV5-1 and TRBJ2-5): KAGVTQTPRYLIKTRGQQVTLSCSPISGHRSVSWYQQTPGQGLQFLFEYFSETQRNKGNFPGRFSGRQFSNSRSEMNVSTLELGDSALYLCASSSSGGYQETQYFGPGTRLLVL.

The chain has TRBV20-1 and TRBJ2-7, with no clear D. The CDR3 loop spans 12 amino acids. V was cut by 4 bases and J by 0 bases, with 7 bases left in between. The germline V gene encodes CDR1 DFQATT and CDR2 SNEGSKA (reference sequence). In nucleotides, the CDR3 is TGCAGTGCTACTCTGGACTCCTACGAGCAGTACTTC. Protein product: CSATLDSYEQYF.

As DNA, the CDR3 is TGTGCCAGCGAAACAGGGGGCTATGGCTACACCTTC. It codes for CASETGGYGYTF. The gene calls are TRBV2 and TRBJ1-2; 8 positions match TRBD1. The CDR3 sequence is 12 residues long. With 8 bases clipped from V and 4 bases from J, the junction kept 3 bases outside the gene matches. Germline V gene sequence: CDR1 SNHLY, CDR2 FYNNEI.

This clonotype has only a few counts. The chain links TRBV7-9 to TRBJ2-5; D is ambiguous. The CDR3 loop spans 12 amino acids. From germline, CDR1 is SEHNR and CDR2 FQNEAQ (reference sequence). V was cut by 5 bases and J by 9 bases, with 13 bases left in between. The CDR3 here is CASSINPGSQYF. The CDR3, as DNA: TGTGCCAGCAGCATAAACCCGGGTTCCCAGTACTTC.

This clonotype appeared a few times. The chain employs TRBV18 and TRBJ2-6, with D perhaps matching TRBD1 (5 bases). Germline CDR1 KGHSH, CDR2 LQKENI. Between the trimmed V and J ends, which lost 6 bases and 0 bases, there was a span of 9 bases. This CDR3 has 15 amino acids. The CDR3 nucleotides are TGTGCCAGCTCTCCGGACACCTCTGGGGCCAACGTCCTGACTTTC. Amino acids: CASSPDTSGANVLTF. Looking up the rest from reference TRBV18 and TRBJ2-6 gives the full variable domain: NAGVMQNPRHLVRRRGQEARLRCSPMKGHSHVYWYRQLPEEGLKFMVYLQKENIIDESGMPKERFSAEFPKEGPSILRIQQVVRGDSAAYFCASSPDTSGANVLTFGAGSRLTVL.

This clonotype was picked up a small number of times. The genes are TRBV23-1 and TRBJ2-5, with TRBD1 identical over 9 bases. TRBV23-1 is designated an ORF whose function remains uncertain. CDR3 length equals 14 residues. Losses at the gene ends were 11 bases for V and 2 bases for J; bases not matched to a gene: 9. CDR3 in DNA: TGCGCCCACCACAGGGGGCCTGATCAAGAGACCCAGTACTTC. Protein product: CAHHRGPDQETQYF.